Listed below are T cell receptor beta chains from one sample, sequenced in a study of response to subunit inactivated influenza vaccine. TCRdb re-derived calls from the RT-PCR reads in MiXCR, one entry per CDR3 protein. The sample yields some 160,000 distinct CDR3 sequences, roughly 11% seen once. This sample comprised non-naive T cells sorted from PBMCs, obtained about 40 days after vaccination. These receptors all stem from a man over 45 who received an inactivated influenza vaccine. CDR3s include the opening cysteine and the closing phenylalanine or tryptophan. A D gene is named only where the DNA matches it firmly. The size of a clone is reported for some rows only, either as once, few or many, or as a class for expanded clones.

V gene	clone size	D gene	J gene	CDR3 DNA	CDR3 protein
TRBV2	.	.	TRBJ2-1	TGTGCCAGCAGTGAAGAGAGTAGCTCCTACAATGAGCAGTTCTTC	CASSEESSSYNEQFF
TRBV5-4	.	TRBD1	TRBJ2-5	TGTGCCAGCAGCTTGAAAGAGGGGGCGGGTGAGACCCAGTACTTC	CASSLKEGAGETQYF
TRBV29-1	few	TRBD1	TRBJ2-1	TGCAGCGTGGTAAGCGGGACAGGGTACAATGAGCAGTTCTTC	CSVVSGTGYNEQFF
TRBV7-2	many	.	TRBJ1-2	TGTGCCAGCGCTTCCCGGGTCTTAACCTCAAATGGCTACACCTTC	CASASRVLTSNGYTF
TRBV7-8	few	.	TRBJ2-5	TGTGCCAGCAGCTCAAGCTACGGACCCCAAGAGACCCAGTACTTC	CASSSSYGPQETQYF
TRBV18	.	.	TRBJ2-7	TGTGCCAGCTCACCGCCGGGACTCGGCACATACGAGCAGTACTTC	CASSPPGLGTYEQYF
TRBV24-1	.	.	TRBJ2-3	TGTGCCACCAGTGATTTGACCGGAAGTGGTACAGATACGCAGTATTTT	CATSDLTGSGTDTQYF
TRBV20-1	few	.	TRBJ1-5	TGCAGTGCTCGTAATAGCAATCAGCCCCAGCATTTT	CSARNSNQPQHF
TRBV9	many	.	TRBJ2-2	TGTGCCAGCACCCGAGGGACTGGCGGGACTTTCACCGGGGAGCTGTTTTTT	CASTRGTGGTFTGELFF
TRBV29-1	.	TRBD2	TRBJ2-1	TGCAGCGTCGTCGGACTAGCGGGGGGCGCATACAATGAGCAGTTCTTC	CSVVGLAGGAYNEQFF
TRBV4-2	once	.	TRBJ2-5	TGTGCCAGCAGCCAAGGAGGTAACAAAGAGACCCAGTACTTC	CASSQGGNKETQYF
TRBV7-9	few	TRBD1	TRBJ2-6	TGTGCCACCCACAGGGGGCCGCTCCGATCTGGGGCCAACGTCCTGACTTTC	CATHRGPLRSGANVLTF
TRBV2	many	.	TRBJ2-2	TGTGCCAGCACCCACAGGGCTTTGTCCACCGGGGAGCTGTTTTTT	CASTHRALSTGELFF
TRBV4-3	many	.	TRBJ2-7	TGCGCCAGCAGCCAAGACTTGGCCAGCTACGAGCAGTACTTC	CASSQDLASYEQYF
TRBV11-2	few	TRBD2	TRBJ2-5	TGTGCCAGCAGCTTAGATCTGTATAGCGGGGGGTTTGAGACCCAGTACTTC	CASSLDLYSGGFETQYF
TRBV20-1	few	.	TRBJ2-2	TGCAGTGCTAGACCGCAGGGGACCGGGGAGCTGTTTTTT	CSARPQGTGELFF
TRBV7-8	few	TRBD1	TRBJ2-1	TGTGCCAGCAGCATAAATGGCCTTGACAGGGGCTTCGATGAGCAGTTCTTC	CASSINGLDRGFDEQFF
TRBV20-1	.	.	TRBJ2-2	TGCAGTGCTAGAGCAGGACAGTTAAGCACCGGGGAGCTGTTTTTT	CSARAGQLSTGELFF
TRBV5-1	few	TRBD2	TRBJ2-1	TGCGCCAGCAGCACGGGGACTAGCGGGAGGGCCTACTCCTACAATGAGCAGTTCTTC	CASSTGTSGRAYSYNEQFF
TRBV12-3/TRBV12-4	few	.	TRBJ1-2	TGTGCCAGCAGTCCCCCTGGGTTTAACTATGGCTACACCTTC	CASSPPGFNYGYTF
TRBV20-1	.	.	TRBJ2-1	TGCAGTGCTAGAGAGCTTAGGGGGGGCCCCTACAATGAGCAGTTCTTC	CSARELRGGPYNEQFF
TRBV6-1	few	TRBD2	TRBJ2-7	TGTGCCAGCAGTGAAGCGAGGACTAGCGCCTACGAGCAGTACTTC	CASSEARTSAYEQYF
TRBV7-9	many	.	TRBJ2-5	TGTGCCAGCAGCTCCTCCCGGACCCTAAATCAGTACTTC	CASSSSRTLNQYF
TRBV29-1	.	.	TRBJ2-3	TGCAGCGCTACGGGACTGGCGGGACCAGATACGCAGTATTTT	CSATGLAGPDTQYF
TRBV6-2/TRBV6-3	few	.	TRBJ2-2	TGTGCCAGCAGTTTCGTTCGGATGGGAGCGAACACCGGGGAGCTGTTTTTT	CASSFVRMGANTGELFF
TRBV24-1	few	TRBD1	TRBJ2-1	TGTGCCACCAGTGTAAGGGGACAGGGGGGTAATGAGCAGTTCTTC	CATSVRGQGGNEQFF
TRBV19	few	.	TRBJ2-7	TGTGCCAGTAGTTCCAGGGGAACCTACGAGCAGTACTTC	CASSSRGTYEQYF
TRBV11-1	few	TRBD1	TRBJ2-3	TGTGCCAGCAGCTTAGGCGGGACAGGGCTCCGGAGAGATACGCAGTATTTT	CASSLGGTGLRRDTQYF
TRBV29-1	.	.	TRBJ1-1	TGCAGCGTTGAAGGCCTTGGCGGGGTGAACACTGAAGCTTTCTTT	CSVEGLGGVNTEAFF
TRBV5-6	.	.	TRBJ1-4	TGTGCCAGCAGCCAGACACTCAATGAAAAACTGTTTTTT	CASSQTLNEKLFF
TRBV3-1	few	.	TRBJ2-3	TGTGCCAGCAGGACCCGAGGGGCAAGCACAGATACGCAGTATTTT	CASRTRGASTDTQYF
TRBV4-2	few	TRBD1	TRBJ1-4	TGTGCCAGCAGCCAAGGAGGCTGGGACAGACTAACTGAAAAACTGTTTTTT	CASSQGGWDRLTEKLFF
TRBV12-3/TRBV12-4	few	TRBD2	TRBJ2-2	TGTGCCAGCAGTTCTCTAGCGGGGTTCACCGGGGAGCTGTTTTTT	CASSSLAGFTGELFF
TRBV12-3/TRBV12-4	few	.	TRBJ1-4	TGTGCCAGCAGTTTCTGGGGAGGGGAAAAACTGTTTTTT	CASSFWGGEKLFF
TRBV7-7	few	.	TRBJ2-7	TGTGCTACCTCTATGGGGTGGGACGAGCAGTACTTC	CATSMGWDEQYF
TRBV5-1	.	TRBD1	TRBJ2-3	TGCGCCAGCAGCTGGGGAACAGGGGGCGGCACAGATACGCAGTATTTT	CASSWGTGGGTDTQYF
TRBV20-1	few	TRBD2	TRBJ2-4	TGCAGTAAGACTAGCGGGAATCGGAAAAACATTCAGTACTTC	CSKTSGNRKNIQYF
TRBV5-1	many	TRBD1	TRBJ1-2	TGCGCCAGCAGCTTGTTACCGGGACAGGGGACCTATGGCTACACCTTC	CASSLLPGQGTYGYTF
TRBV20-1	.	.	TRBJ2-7	TGCAGTGCTAGAGGACAGTGGGCCGAGCAGTACTTC	CSARGQWAEQYF
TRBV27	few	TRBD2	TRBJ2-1	TGTGCCAGCAGTGTCGGACTAGCGGGAGGTCATGAGCAGTTCTTC	CASSVGLAGGHEQFF